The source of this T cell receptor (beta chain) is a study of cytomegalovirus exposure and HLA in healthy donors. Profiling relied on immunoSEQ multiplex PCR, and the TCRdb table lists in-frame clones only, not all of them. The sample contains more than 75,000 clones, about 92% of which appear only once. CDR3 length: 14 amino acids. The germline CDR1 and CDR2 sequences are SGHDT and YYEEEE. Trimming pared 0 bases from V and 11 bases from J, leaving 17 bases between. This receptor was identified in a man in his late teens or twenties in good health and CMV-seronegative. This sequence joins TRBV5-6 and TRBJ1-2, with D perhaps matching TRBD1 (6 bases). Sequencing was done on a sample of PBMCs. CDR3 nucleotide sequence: TGTGCCAGCAGCTTGGGTTCTGTGAGGGACAAATACACCTTC. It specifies CASSLGSVRDKYTF.